The 25 T cell receptor beta chains below come from one sample, sequenced in a study of blood T cells in healthy people across ages (dated by TCRdb to about 2015). Library creation used 5' RACE. Sequencing used an Illumina HiSeq 2500. A second 7 to 11 cycle PCR used a sample-barcoded 5' primer and a J-beta primer mix. TCRdb reran the public reads through fastp at Q25 and MiXCR, keeping productive beta chains. Duplicate CDR3 protein sequences are folded into a single record with the most common DNA and genes. This sample lists hundreds of thousands of distinct CDR3 sequences; approximately 60% were detected once. The ten largest clonotypes hold around 24% of the sample. Sequences were obtained from blood. These receptors were obtained from a man aged 40-50 years in good health.

This clonotype was counted a few times. The chain employs TRBV27 and TRBJ2-3, with 9 positions matching TRBD1. Germline CDR1 MNHEY, CDR2 SMNVEV (reference sequence). V lost 4 bases, J lost 7 bases, and 9 bases stayed unmatched. This CDR3 region has 15 residues. CDR3 sequence (DNA): TGTGCCAGCAGTTCCCCGGGACAGGGCCTATATACGCAGTATTTT. As protein: CASSSPGQGLYTQYF.

The V gene is TRBV7-2, the J gene TRBJ2-1; D may match TRBD1 or TRBD2 (5 bases each). Trimming cost V 5 bases and J 9 bases, with 17 bases left between them. The CDR3 runs to 14 residues. Germline assignment: CDR1 SGHTA and CDR2 FQGNSA. DNA of the CDR3: TGTGCCAGCAGCAGAATACCACGGGGCTCTGAGCAGTTCTTC. Translated: CASSRIPRGSEQFF.

This clonotype was counted a single time. The chain recombines TRBV28 with TRBJ1-5; D remains ambiguous. V was clipped by 4 bases and J by 6 bases, with 19 bases between them. CDR3 length: 16 residues. CDR1 and CDR2 (germline): MDHEN, SYDVKM. This chain's CDR3 is CASSSSMGMIRQPQHF. CDR3 nucleotides: TGTGCCAGCAGTTCGTCGATGGGGATGATACGTCAGCCCCAGCATTTT.

The chain uses TRBV6-5 and TRBJ1-2; D ambiguous. The germline V gene has CDR1 MNHEY and CDR2 SVGAGI. The V gene lost 5 bases and the J gene lost 6 bases, with 16 bases spanning the gap. This CDR3 contains 14 residues. CDR3 residues: CASSPRRRDDGYTF. CDR3 nucleotide sequence: TGTGCCAGCAGTCCCCGGCGAAGGGATGATGGCTACACCTTC.

The chain links TRBV15 to TRBJ1-5; D is possibly TRBD1 (6 bases). The CDR3 loop spans 15 amino acids. Germline V CDR1 and CDR2: LNHNV, YYDKDF (reference sequence). V lost 0 bases, J lost 7 bases, and 13 bases lay in between. CDR3 DNA sequence: TGTGCCACCAGCAGAGAGGCCAGGGGATCGCAGCCCCAGCATTTT. Its protein is CATSREARGSQPQHF.

This clonotype appeared once. The chain recombines TRBV25-1 with TRBJ1-2; possibly TRBD1 for D (6 bases). Germline CDR1 and CDR2: MGHDK and SYGVNS. Trimming took off 3 bases at V and 1 base at J, with 9 bases between the two ends. This CDR3 contains 14 residues. The CDR3 nucleotides are TGTGCCAGCAGTGAGCGGACAGTTAACTATGGCTACACCTTC. As protein: CASSERTVNYGYTF.

The J gene is TRBJ2-3, the V gene TRBV5-1; D not resolved. Germline-derived CDR1 and CDR2 are SGHRS and YFSETQ. The V end lost 1 base, the J end lost 2 bases, and 8 bases lay between the germline ends. The CDR3 has 14 amino acids. CDR3 region: CASSLWQDTDTQYF. The CDR3 region has the DNA TGCGCCAGCAGCTTGTGGCAGGACACAGATACGCAGTATTTT.

The chain combines TRBV12-3 or TRBV12-4 with TRBJ1-2; D remains unclear. Trimming stripped 3 bases from V and 3 bases from J, with 11 bases between. CDR3 length: 14 amino acids. CDR3 bases: TGTGCCAGCAGTTTCCGACAAGTAGACTATGGCTACACCTTC. Its protein is CASSFRQVDYGYTF.

The sample holds a few counts of this clonotype. This rearrangement joins TRBV6-2 or TRBV6-3 to TRBJ2-7; TRBD2 agrees at 11 bases. Germline V gives CDR1 MNHEY, CDR2 SVGEGT. CDR3 length: 17 amino acids. With V trimmed by 9 bases and J by 1 base, 14 bases remained unmatched. The CDR3 DNA follows: TGTGCCAGACGATTAGCGGGAGGGCCCTCGGCGTCCTACGAGCAGTACTTC. Translating it yields CARRLAGGPSASYEQYF.

This sequence joins TRBV7-9 and TRBJ2-7, with 9 bases fitting TRBD1. The J call may be incorrect, as the DNA end agrees better with TRBJ2-4. The CDR3 loop spans 14 amino acids. Germline V gene sequence: CDR1 SEHNR, CDR2 FQNEAQ (reference sequence). This chain's CDR3 is CASSYGDRENIQYF. DNA of the CDR3: TGTGCCAGCAGCTACGGGGACAGGGAAAACATTCAGTACTTC.

This clonotype was observed a few times. This chain uses TRBV5-1 with TRBJ2-5, with D possibly TRBD1 on 6 matching bases. V dropped 4 bases and J dropped 3 bases, with 10 bases sitting between them. Germline lookup yields CDR1 SGHRS and CDR2 YFSETQ. CDR3 length: 13 amino acids. The CDR3 DNA reads TGCGCCAGCAGCGCGGACAGAAAAGAGACCCAGTACTTC. This encodes CASSADRKETQYF.

This clonotype was observed a single time. V is TRBV2 and J is TRBJ1-5, with D unclear. The CDR3 consists of 15 residues. The V gene lost 0 bases and the J gene lost 4 bases, with 10 bases spanning the gap. CDR1 is SNHLY, CDR2 FYNNEI, per germline. The CDR3 coding sequence is TGTGCCAGCAGTGAAGCAGGCGGGGAGAATCAGCCCCAGCATTTT. The encoded protein is CASSEAGGENQPQHF.

The rearrangement links TRBV20-1 to TRBJ2-3; no firm D call. Looked up from germline, CDR1 is DFQATT and CDR2 is SNEGSKA (reference sequence). The CDR3 runs 12 residues. V was trimmed by 1 base and J by 4 bases, leaving 6 bases between them. Here the CDR3 DNA reads TGCAGTGCTAGAGCCCTCTCAGATACGCAGTATTTT. Encoded protein: CSARALSDTQYF.

The chain has TRBV27 and TRBJ2-6; 8 bases align to TRBD1. Germline V gene lookup returns CDR1 MNHEY and CDR2 SMNVEV (reference sequence). The CDR3 extends over 19 amino acids. J lost 3 bases, V lost 11 bases, and 21 bases had no gene match. The CDR3 sequence is CAGNLPLHGQGGGANVLTF. The CDR3 DNA is TGTGCCGGCAATTTGCCACTCCATGGACAGGGCGGTGGGGCCAACGTCCTGACTTTC.

The V gene is TRBV5-1, the J gene TRBJ2-2; D might be TRBD1 (5 bases). This CDR3 is built from 13 residues. The germline V gene encodes CDR1 SGHRS and CDR2 YFSETQ. V gave up 2 bases and J gave up 7 bases, with 9 bases separating them. CDR3 sequence reads: CASSLDSRGELFF. The CDR3 region has the DNA TGCGCCAGCAGCTTAGACAGCCGCGGGGAGCTGTTTTTT.

This chain links TRBV18 with TRBJ2-3; 9 bases are a match to TRBD2. The length of the CDR3 is 17 residues. Losses at the gene ends were 3 bases for V and 2 bases for J; bases not matched to a gene: 9. Looked up from germline, CDR1 is KGHSH and CDR2 is LQKENI. CDR3 protein: CASSPDTLAGATDTQYF. The DNA of the CDR3 is TGTGCCAGCTCACCGGATACTTTAGCGGGGGCCACAGATACGCAGTATTTT. Full variable domain (remainder filled in from reference TRBV18 and TRBJ2-3): NAGVMQNPRHLVRRRGQEARLRCSPMKGHSHVYWYRQLPEEGLKFMVYLQKENIIDESGMPKERFSAEFPKEGPSILRIQQVVRGDSAAYFCASSPDTLAGATDTQYFGPGTRLTVL.

On this clonotype itself: Compared with germline, one end of the junction differs, possibly owing to a read error. The rearrangement links TRBV27 to TRBJ1-2; D is undetermined. Germline V CDR1 and CDR2: MNHEY, SMNVEV (reference sequence). The CDR3 runs 14 residues. CDR3 in DNA: TGTGCCAGCAGTTTACAGACACCCACTGATGGCTACACCTTT. Translated, it gives CASSLQTPTDGYTF.

In its sample, this clonotype was seen many times. This chain links TRBV12-3 or TRBV12-4 with TRBJ2-4; TRBD1 matches at 11 bases. After removal of 3 bases from V and 1 base from J, the junction contained 11 bases not matched to a gene. This CDR3 comprises 19 residues. The CDR3 is CASSFGRTGGDFAKNIQYF. CDR3 nucleotide sequence: TGTGCCAGCAGTTTTGGGAGGACAGGGGGCGACTTCGCCAAAAACATTCAGTACTTC.

This chain joins TRBV4-3 and TRBJ2-1; possible D gene TRBD2, 5 bases. Looked up from germline, CDR1 is LGHNA and CDR2 is YSLEER. The CDR3 has 14 amino acids. Trimming shortened V by 0 bases and J by 6 bases, and 9 bases separated the two germline ends. CDR3 DNA: TGCGCCAGCAGCCAAGATTGGGGAGTCAATGAGCAGTTCTTC. Its translation is CASSQDWGVNEQFF.

This chain connects TRBV20-1 to TRBJ1-2; D is possibly TRBD1 (6 bases). This CDR3 has 15 amino acids. V shed 3 bases and J shed 2 bases, with 16 bases lying between them. CDR1 and CDR2 from the germline V gene are DFQATT and SNEGSKA (reference sequence). DNA of the CDR3: TGCAGTGCTAGGCAGGGGCCAGTCCGAAACTATGGCTACACCTTC. Translated, it gives CSARQGPVRNYGYTF.

The chain has TRBV6-5 and TRBJ1-2; no firm D call. CDR1 is MNHEY, CDR2 SVGAGI, per germline. Between the trimmed V and J ends, which lost 4 bases and 3 bases, there was a span of 15 bases. This CDR3 has 15 amino acids. DNA for the CDR3: TGTGCCAGCAGTTTGTCAGCGCCACCCTACTATGGCTACACCTTC. This sequence encodes CASSLSAPPYYGYTF.

This clonotype has only a few counts. V gene TRBV7-9 combines with J gene TRBJ2-1, with 13 positions matching TRBD2. Germline-derived CDR1 and CDR2 are SEHNR and FQNEAQ (reference sequence). V lost 2 bases and J lost 8; bases outside the gene matches: 6. There are 16 residues in the CDR3. The CDR3 DNA is TGTGCCAGCAGCTTAATGGGACTAGCGGGATCAGATGAGCAGTTCTTC. Its protein is CASSLMGLAGSDEQFF.

The chain joins TRBV3-1 to TRBJ2-7; D gene uncertain. This CDR3 region has 13 residues. CDR1 and CDR2 from the germline V gene are LGHDT and YNNKEL (reference sequence). V was cut by 4 bases and J by 7 bases, with 14 bases left in between. The CDR3 coding sequence is TGTGCCAGCAGCCCCCGACGGAACAATGAGCAGTACTTC. Translated, it gives CASSPRRNNEQYF.

The CDR3 spells CASSSGPGAPIYYGYTF. CDR3 DNA sequence: TGTGCCAGCAGCTCGGGGCCGGGGGCGCCGATATATTATGGCTACACCTTC. The chain is built from TRBV5-6 and TRBJ1-2; the D gene is possibly TRBD1 (6 bases). Germline V gene data show CDR1 as SGHDT and CDR2 as YYEEEE. Between the trimmed V and J ends, which lost 3 bases and 5 bases, there was a span of 23 bases. This CDR3 comprises 17 residues.

The rearrangement links TRBV7-8 to TRBJ1-2; D is undetermined. The germline V gene encodes CDR1 SGHVS and CDR2 FQNEAQ. The CDR3 covers 15 residues. The V gene lost 5 bases and the J gene lost 7 bases, with 20 bases spanning the gap. The CDR3: CASSPMLRGLRGYTF. The CDR3 DNA sequence: TGTGCCAGCAGCCCAATGCTCCGAGGTCTGCGTGGCTACACCTTC.